Listed here is a single T cell receptor (beta chain). This sample stems from a study of tumor-infiltrating lymphocytes in primary liver carcinoma. Unsorted bulk tissue (roughly 19-30 mg) underwent RNA and DNA co-extraction. The template, approximately 500 ng total RNA, yielded TCR beta cDNA made with a constant-region primer. Each TCR beta library was derived from three nested multiplex PCR rounds that employed slightly modified ARM-PCR. PCR rounds one and two used TRBV1-TRBV30 forward primers with a C-beta reverse primer for around 9 cycles each. TCRdb independently ran MiXCR on the multiplex PCR reads; one entry per CDR3 protein. In the table there are about 130,000 distinct CDR3 sequences, 64% of which are singletons. Germline CDR1 reads SGHAT; CDR2 reads FQNNGV. V lost 11 bases and J lost 2, with 19 bases in between. The CDR3 totals 15 residues.

The receptor's source is a woman aged 55-70 years with primary liver carcinoma and hepatitis B virus infection. This chain joins TRBV11-2 and TRBJ2-1; D might be TRBD1 or TRBD2, each matching 5 bases. Source material: liver tumor tissue from sampling region 3. Subset indicated: tumor region T3, left-lateral pole. CDR3 in DNA: TGTGCCTGTAGCGTAGGCAAGACAGCCTACAATGAGCAGTTCTTC. This translates into CACSVGKTAYNEQFF.